This T cell receptor beta chain is drawn from a study of CD8 T cells in ankylosing spondylitis (dated by TCRdb to 2016 to 2017). The study in broad terms: To find TCR variants linked to disease, the study profiled T cell receptor beta repertoires in ankylosing spondylitis patients and healthy donors. The full study cohort comprised 25 ankylosing spondylitis patients and 85 to 120 healthy donors. Peripheral blood was sampled, and synovial fluid was additionally collected from ankylosing spondylitis patients. General findings and caveats noted by the study authors: A TCR beta motif of several highly homologous amino acid variants appeared characteristic of blood from ankylosing spondylitis patients. Some of the motif variants had been reported before in the synovial fluid and blood of reactive arthritis patients, a finding that suggests common disease-initiation mechanisms. The disease-linked clones showed a CD8+ phenotype and occurred at relatively low frequencies in peripheral blood. The disease-linked clones were reported as significantly enriched in matched synovial fluid samples from ankylosing spondylitis patients.

The listed sequencing device is Illumina HiSeq 2500. Quantitative 5'-RACE with molecular barcodes was used to prepare TCR beta libraries. Turning to the authors' computational methods: A new computational method based on a probabilistic model of VDJ rearrangement was used to identify disease-linked TCR variants. TCRdb passed the public sequencing reads through fastp at Q25 and MiXCR, retaining productive beta sequences. Rows with a matching CDR3 protein are joined into one entry that keeps the most common DNA and genes. These V and J calls derive from TCRdb rather than the authors' analysis. This sample comprises about 240,000 distinct CDR3 sequences, around 7.8% of them detected only once. The top ten constitute under 7.5% of the sample. CDR1 is given as SGHKS and CDR2 as YYEKEE, both from the germline V gene (reference sequence). Unmatched junction bases come to 4, with V trimmed by 3 bases and J by 3 bases. From its cysteine to its phenylalanine, the CDR3 spans 14 amino acids. Of all the DNA, just the CDR3 is kept, 42 bases in frame from base 1.

Worth noting for this clonotype: The antigen this receptor binds is unknown. Per-base quality was not reported, and no clone a single base away is much larger than it.

The receptor comes from a male donor with ankylosing spondylitis or in good health (not recorded which). The rearranged chain carries TRBV5-5 and TRBJ2-3, and TRBD1 matches 7 of the central bases. Sequencing was carried out using blood, either unsorted or a sorted T cell fraction (not recorded which). The CDR3 is CASSSTGDTDTQYF. The DNA sequence reads TGTGCCAGCAGCTCCACAGGGGATACAGATACGCAGTATTTT.